This is a list of T cell receptor beta chains from one sample in a study of graft-versus-host responses after intestinal transplantation. These TCRs' antigens remain unknown. TCRdb keeps only in-frame clones here, not all; method: immunoSEQ multiplex PCR. The table lists around 110,000 clones, over 80% of them singletons. Sequences were derived from unstimulated CD4+ T cells sorted from spleen or lymph node cells, sampled before transplant. The receptors come from a human donor who was the organ donor for an intestinal transplant. Both conserved end residues are part of each CDR3. Fields, in order: D gene, V gene, J gene, clone size, CDR3 protein, CDR3 DNA. The D gene is left open where the match is weak. The size entry is marked missing in some rows and otherwise reads once, few, many or a size class.

>TRBD2|TRBV19|TRBJ2-1|-
CASTPRPLAGSHNEQFF
TGTGCCAGTACCCCCCGGCCACTAGCGGGGAGCCACAATGAGCAGTTCTTC
>-|TRBV4-1|TRBJ1-1|once
CASSLLHSGTQNTEAFF
TGCGCCAGCAGCCTCTTACATTCCGGGACGCAGAACACTGAAGCTTTCTTT
>-|TRBV5-1|TRBJ1-2|-
CASSLNSPGGGTPIYGYTF
TGCGCCAGCAGCTTGAACTCCCCCGGCGGCGGGACACCTATCTATGGCTACACCTTC
>-|TRBV6-5|TRBJ1-2|-
CASSYGGANYGYTF
TGTGCCAGCAGTTACGGCGGGGCAAACTATGGCTACACCTTC
>TRBD1|TRBV27|TRBJ1-6|-
CASSSAGTVDSPLHF
TGTGCCAGCAGTTCAGCCGGGACAGTGGATTCACCCCTCCACTTT
>-|TRBV5-4|TRBJ1-4|-
CASSPGPTNEKLFF
TGTGCCAGCAGCCCGGGGCCGACTAATGAAAAACTGTTTTTT
>-|TRBV19|TRBJ2-3|-
CASSIGGGTDTQYF
TGTGCCAGTAGTATTGGTGGGGGCACAGATACGCAGTATTTT
>-|TRBV19|TRBJ1-3|-
CASSRDGKPIRNTIYF
TGTGCCAGTAGCCGGGACGGAAAGCCCATTCGAAACACCATATATTTT
>-|TRBV7-2|TRBJ2-4|-
CASSPLVALNGIQYF
TGTGCCAGCAGCCCGTTGGTCGCTCTGAATGGCATTCAGTACTTC
>-|TRBV4-1|TRBJ1-3|-
CASSHPGKSSGNTIYF
TGCGCCAGCAGCCACCCCGGCAAATCCTCTGGAAACACCATATATTTT
>TRBD1|TRBV2|TRBJ2-7|-
CASNTPPGTGTYEQYF
TGTGCCAGCAACACGCCCCCCGGGACAGGAACCTACGAGCAGTACTTC
>-|TRBV7-9|TRBJ2-1|-
CASSGLAYNEQFF
TGTGCCAGCAGCGGGCTTGCCTACAATGAGCAGTTCTTC
>-|TRBV6-5|TRBJ1-5|-
CASSPDRNQPQHF
TGTGCCAGCAGTCCCGACAGAAATCAGCCCCAGCATTTT
>-|TRBV28|TRBJ2-7|-
CASSLVSGTLYSYEQYF
TGTGCCAGCAGTTTAGTTAGCGGAACGTTATATTCCTACGAGCAGTACTTC
>-|TRBV2|TRBJ2-1|-
CASRTGYNEQFF
TGTGCCAGCAGGACAGGTTACAATGAGCAGTTCTTC
>-|TRBV5-4|TRBJ2-5|once
CASSLASRETQYF
TGTGCCAGCAGCTTGGCCAGCCGAGAGACCCAGTACTTC
>-|TRBV10-3|TRBJ2-5|-
CAISGARGLETQYF
TGTGCCATCAGTGGGGCTAGAGGCCTTGAGACCCAGTACTTC
>TRBD1|TRBV7-9|TRBJ2-1|-
CASSRTGGNTNEQFF
TGTGCCAGCAGTCGGACAGGGGGAAATACCAATGAGCAGTTCTTC
>-|TRBV5-4|TRBJ2-3|-
CASSYPGTDTQYF
TGTGCCAGCAGTTACCCGGGCACAGATACGCAGTATTTT
>TRBD2|TRBV5-1|TRBJ2-3|-
CASSSQRGKDTQYF
TGCGCCAGCAGCTCCCAGCGGGGGAAAGATACGCAGTATTTT
>-|TRBV21-1|TRBJ2-7|-
CASPGQKDYYEQYF
TGTGCCAGCCCCGGACAGAAAGACTACTACGAGCAGTACTTC
>TRBD1|TRBV5-6|TRBJ1-1|-
CASSFTGVMNTEAFF
TGTGCCAGCAGCTTTACAGGGGTTATGAACACTGAAGCTTTCTTT
>-|TRBV6-6|TRBJ1-1|-
CASRRQQNTEAFF
TGTGCCAGCAGAAGGCAGCAGAACACTGAAGCTTTCTTT
>TRBD2|TRBV6-6|TRBJ2-2|-
CASSYSGGGYTGELFF
TGTGCCAGCAGTTACTCTGGGGGGGGGTACACCGGGGAGCTGTTTTTT
>-|TRBV12-5|TRBJ2-1|-
CASGLGTGSLSYNEQFF
TGTGCTAGTGGTTTGGGTACAGGGTCGCTTTCCTACAATGAGCAGTTCTTC
>TRBD2|TRBV7-9|TRBJ2-7|-
CASSHKTGLADVEQYF
TGTGCCAGCAGCCATAAGACGGGACTAGCGGATGTAGAGCAGTACTTC
>-|TRBV19|TRBJ1-5|-
CASKPAPRNSNQPQHF
TGTGCCAGTAAGCCCGCCCCTCGCAATAGCAATCAGCCCCAGCATTTT
>-|TRBV5-1|TRBJ1-6|-
CASSARDPPSSPLHF
TGCGCCAGCAGCGCTCGCGACCCCCCCAGTTCACCCCTCCACTTT
>-|TRBV7-3|TRBJ2-2|-
CASSIDYTGELFF
TGTGCCAGCAGCATAGACTACACCGGGGAGCTGTTTTTT
>-|TRBV7-6|TRBJ2-5|-
CASSLGSSRETQYF
TGTGCCAGCAGCTTAGGTTCCAGTCGGGAGACCCAGTACTTC
>-|TRBV5-6|TRBJ1-2|-
CASSFREAGGYTF
TGTGCCAGCAGCTTCAGGGAGGCAGGGGGCTACACCTTC
>-|TRBV4-2|TRBJ1-3|once
CASSQDMDHGNTIYF
TGTGCCAGCAGCCAAGATATGGACCATGGAAACACCATATATTTT
>-|TRBV25-1|TRBJ2-3|-
CASSDLRITDTQYF
TGTGCCAGCAGTGATTTACGGATCACAGATACGCAGTATTTT
>-|TRBV6-5|TRBJ1-1|-
CASRSTGNERTEAFF
TGTGCCAGCAGGAGTACAGGGAACGAGAGAACTGAAGCTTTCTTT
>-|TRBV2|TRBJ2-7|-
CASTISVGEQYF
TGTGCCAGCACGATTTCGGTCGGCGAGCAGTACTTC
>TRBD2|TRBV5-5|TRBJ2-2|-
CASSLTSVNTGELFF
TGTGCCAGCAGCTTGACTAGCGTGAACACCGGGGAGCTGTTTTTT
>TRBD1|TRBV6-5|TRBJ1-2|-
CASSYGRGVGYTF
TGTGCCAGCAGTTATGGCAGGGGGGTGGGCTACACCTTC
>-|TRBV1|TRBJ2-2|once
CTSKGLAGGHPYHVRTGELFF
TGCACCAGCAAGGGACTAGCGGGGGGTCACCCTTATCACGTGAGGACCGGGGAGCTGTTTTTT
>-|TRBV5-1|TRBJ2-5|-
CASSFEGWAGETQYF
TGCGCCAGCAGCTTTGAGGGCTGGGCAGGGGAGACCCAGTACTTC
>-|TRBV18|TRBJ2-1|-
CASSPQTSHGNEQFF
TGTGCCAGCTCACCACAAACTAGCCACGGGAATGAGCAGTTCTTC
>-|TRBV21-1|TRBJ1-1|-
CASSKGNTEAFF
TGTGCCAGCAGCAAAGGGAACACTGAAGCTTTCTTT
>-|TRBV11-1|TRBJ2-5|-
CASSERWQAMKETQYF
TGTGCCAGCAGCGAGAGGTGGCAGGCGATGAAAGAGACCCAGTACTTC
>TRBD1|TRBV6-1|TRBJ2-7|-
CASSGGGTGTYEQYF
TGTGCCAGCAGTGGGGGCGGGACAGGTACCTACGAGCAGTACTTC
>TRBD1|TRBV12-5|TRBJ2-2|-
CASGTGFKTGELFF
TGTGCTAGTGGGACAGGGTTCAAGACCGGGGAGCTGTTTTTT
>-|TRBV5-1|TRBJ2-6|-
CASSLGRYKPGGANVLTF
TGCGCCAGCAGCCTAGGGCGGTACAAACCTGGTGGGGCCAACGTCCTGACTTTC
>TRBD2|TRBV19|TRBJ2-5|-
CASERAGNQETQYF
TGTGCCAGTGAAAGAGCGGGAAACCAAGAGACCCAGTACTTC
>TRBD1|TRBV2|TRBJ2-7|-
CASRLPHRGPSYEQYF
TGTGCCAGCAGACTGCCACACAGGGGACCTTCCTACGAGCAGTACTTC
>-|TRBV19|TRBJ1-3|few
CASSQSSGNTIYF
TGTGCCAGTAGTCAGTCCTCTGGAAACACCATATATTTT
>-|TRBV7-2|TRBJ2-1|-
CASSLGVGPYEQFF
TGTGCCAGCAGCTTAGGGGTGGGCCCCTATGAGCAGTTCTTC
>-|TRBV28|TRBJ1-5|-
CASRGWTDLNQPQHF
TGTGCCAGCCGCGGCTGGACAGACCTTAATCAGCCCCAGCATTTT
>-|TRBV11-2|TRBJ2-3|-
CASSWGDTQYF
TGTGCCAGCAGCTGGGGAGATACGCAGTATTTT
>-|TRBV5-6|TRBJ2-5|once
CASSWGRRLETQYF
TGTGCCAGCAGCTGGGGACGAAGGCTAGAGACCCAGTACTTC